This T cell receptor beta chain was found in a study of blood T cell repertoires in COVID-19. Study background: The United States, Italy and Spain supplied acute and convalescent COVID-19 samples.

After removal of 0 bases from V and 3 bases from J, the junction contained 6 bases not matched to a gene. The CDR3 spans 17 residues. From germline, CDR1 is MGHRA and CDR2 YSYEKL. Original analysis: The authors estimated nucleated cell counts from reference gene primer amplification. Method: immunoSEQ multiplex PCR; TCRdb's copy keeps in-frame clones and lacks some. V and J calls plus clone size are reproduced from that table; the DNA served to infer D and trimming. The sample carries approximately 68,000 clones, 83% recorded once. The sequence was collected from a woman aged 60-75 years with acute or convalescent COVID-19. The chain is built from TRBV4-1 and TRBJ2-3, with 10 bases identical to TRBD1. Sequenced input: peripheral blood. The CDR3 spells CASSQEHGTGVTDTQYF. For the CDR3, the DNA is TGCGCCAGCAGCCAAGAACACGGGACAGGGGTAACAGATACGCAGTATTTT.